The rows below give T cell receptor beta chains drawn from one sample of a study of blood T cell repertoires in COVID-19. Repertoires were generated with immunoSEQ multiplex PCR, while TCRdb's copy carries only in-frame clones and drops some. The sample includes about 110,000 clones, approximately 86% of them seen just once. The sample comprised peripheral blood. The receptors here all came from a man aged 40-49 years with acute or convalescent COVID-19. The conserved cysteine and the conserved F or W are not part of the CDR3 here. Each record gives: V gene, J gene, clone size, CDR3 protein. Expanded clones are given a class, and other clones once, few, many or no size at all.

TRBV9	TRBJ1-1	-	ASSVMGGNTEAF
TRBV30	TRBJ1-1	-	AWNQLPARYTEAF
TRBV3-1/TRBV3-2	TRBJ1-2	-	ASSQVYGVGQTNYGYT
TRBV5-1	TRBJ1-6	-	ASSLHTNSPLH
TRBV2	TRBJ2-1	few	ASSATSGAYNEQF
TRBV6-2/TRBV6-3	TRBJ1-2	-	ASSYTGTNYGYT
TRBV30	TRBJ1-3	-	AWSVKRGTFGNTIY
TRBV7-6	TRBJ2-5	-	ASSSTARETQY
TRBV11-2	TRBJ2-5	-	ASSLSGRPETQY
TRBV20-1	TRBJ1-1	once	SARIAGAAF
TRBV20-1	TRBJ1-1	-	SASDIRAGNTEAF
TRBV25-1	TRBJ2-1	-	ASRSQGAHNEQF
TRBV3-1/TRBV3-2	TRBJ1-6	-	ASSQEGTSGGWSPLH
TRBV2	TRBJ1-5	-	ASSARTGGIVGNQPQH
TRBV5-8	TRBJ1-5	-	ASSLEWGRDQPQH
TRBV25-1	TRBJ2-1	-	ASSEYFGPRQF
TRBV11-3	TRBJ1-1	-	ASSGTSNTEAF
TRBV10-3	TRBJ2-1	-	AISPLDNEQF
TRBV29-1	TRBJ2-5	-	SIGQGALQETQY
TRBV3-1/TRBV3-2	TRBJ2-1	-	ASSQWKDRGSYNEQF
TRBV29-1	TRBJ2-1	-	SDRWGQALFYNEQF
TRBV6-5	TRBJ1-6	-	ASSWQNNSPLH
TRBV7-9	TRBJ1-1	-	ASSLYRQGDTEAF
TRBV2	TRBJ1-1	-	ASTADPGMNTEAF
TRBV10-3	TRBJ1-1	-	AISESGRGTEAF
TRBV3-1/TRBV3-2	TRBJ1-1	-	ASSKDRSPLGTEAF
TRBV5-1	TRBJ2-7	-	ASSQIGAVGEQY
TRBV30	TRBJ1-1	-	AWRKGQQLLKAF
TRBV6-6	TRBJ1-2	-	ASSPGTGDGGYGYT
TRBV6-5	TRBJ2-3	once	ATTRSGGTDTQY
TRBV19	TRBJ2-1	once	ATQTSGRAAEEQF
TRBV4-2	TRBJ2-3	-	ASSQEGGGTGLQDTQY
TRBV5-1	TRBJ2-2	-	ASSLWSETGELF
TRBV9	TRBJ2-5	-	ASRPTSGGALETQY
TRBV20-1	TRBJ2-7	-	SAGLVGEQY
TRBV7-2	TRBJ2-6	-	ASSRYRVGGANVLT
TRBV10-3	TRBJ1-5	-	AATDSNQPQH
TRBV6-5	TRBJ2-2	-	ASRGTSGKTGELF
TRBV19	TRBJ1-5	-	ASTAGFQPQH
TRBV19	TRBJ1-5	-	ASSIDRQENSNQPQH
TRBV7-9	TRBJ2-1	few	ASSPGGGSSYNEQF